This TCR beta chain was observed in a study of blood T cells in healthy people across ages. Sample-barcoded 5' priming and a J-beta primer mix drove a second PCR of about 6 to 11 cycles. TCRdb re-called the 5' RACE reads through MiXCR, storing one row per CDR3 protein. The table records 800,000 to 950,000 distinct CDR3 sequences, roughly 29% of them present only once. In its sample, this clonotype was seen many times. Looked up from germline, CDR1 is SGHRS and CDR2 is YFSETQ. This CDR3 has 15 residues. The V end lost 4 bases, the J end lost 2 bases, and 14 bases lay between the germline ends. The same sample was also used in a study of T cells of mothers and their children.

The specimen sequenced was blood. The chain carries TRBV5-1 and TRBJ2-3; possible D gene TRBD1, 6 bases. The clonotype originates from a woman between 40 and 50 years old in good health. The CDR3 is CASSQGQTLTDTQYF. CDR3 in DNA: TGCGCCAGCAGCCAGGGACAAACACTCACAGATACGCAGTATTTT.